This section outlines one T cell receptor (beta chain) sequence together with its context. The source of the sample is a study of T-cell memory formation after mild COVID-19. About the study: There were largely donor-specific TCR clusters.

Sample barcodes and UMIs were carried by the TCR alpha and TCR beta cDNA libraries that 5'RACE generated with constant-segment primers. TCRdb called the 5' RACE reads again in MiXCR, with one record for every CDR3 protein. This table has around 200,000 distinct CDR3 sequences, around 27% appearing once. The CDR3 covers 15 residues. V was pared by 6 bases and J by 4 bases, with 10 bases of the junction left unmatched. Germline V lookup: CDR1 MNHEY, CDR2 SVGAGI. The chain combines TRBV6-5 with TRBJ2-5; TRBD1 matches 8 bases. Input material: PBMCs or a T cell subset sorted from them (not recorded which). The clonotype was recovered from an adult woman who had mild COVID-19 (a few samples of this study predate the infection). Cell type and time point are not known. CDR3 amino acids: CASSETGATLETQYF. The CDR3, as DNA: TGTGCCAGCAGCGAGACAGGGGCCACCTTAGAGACCCAGTACTTC.